The present T cell receptor beta chain was sequenced within a study of CD8 T cells in Susac syndrome (dated by TCRdb to between 2018 and 2021). Study-level background: The study used repertoire sequencing to test whether antigen drove CD8+ T cell activation and differentiation in Susac syndrome. CD8+ T cell repertoire clonality was compared between about a dozen healthy donors, some 14 Susac syndrome patients and some 15 multiple sclerosis patients.

Regarding this clonotype: Its antigen is still unknown. No qualities accompany the bases; no much larger clone lies one base away.

RNA was extracted with the RNeasy kit and roughly 0.45 to 1 ug was reverse transcribed using random hexamers. The immunoSEQ multiplex PCR assay, which covers 54 Vbeta and 13 Jbeta segments, was used to amplify TCR beta CDR3 regions. PCR amplification bias was corrected by using a synthetic template baseline for primer optimization and computational correction. Processing in the source paper ran as follows. Reads were annotated to V, D and J genes per IMGT and analyzed with immunoSEQ Analyzer, keeping only productive sequences. To calculate clonality, Shannon entropy was normalized by log2 of the number of productive unique sequences and then subtracted from one. For each patient and control, public and private clones were evaluated within the 100 most prevalent clones. Clones were defined as Susac-specific when absent from the healthy and MS cohorts, from roughly 1,100 published viral clones and from other ImmuneACCESS disease sequences. The public reads were run again by TCRdb, first through fastp at Q25 and then through MiXCR, and only productive beta chains were kept. Every CDR3 protein is listed once, alongside the most common genes and DNA of its rows. The V and J calls shown here were made by TCRdb, not taken from the authors' results. The sample yields 110,000 or so distinct CDR3 sequences; under 95% were counted once. The top ten constitute 0.12% of the sample.

Here is what the overall study found, with its caveats: The TCR sequencing and HLA analysis was acknowledged to have included a relatively small number of individuals.

Peripheral blood CD8+ and CD4+ T cells from healthy donors, Susac syndrome patients and multiple sclerosis patients were profiled using high-throughput TCR beta sequencing. Healthy donors were age- and sex-matched controls. Bulk CD8+ and CD4+ T cells were purified by magnetic negative isolation, while CD8+ TEMRA cells were enriched using FACS. Blood was drawn into EDTA tubes, processed within 24 hours, and PBMCs were isolated by density gradient centrifugation. PBMCs intended for TCR sequencing were cryopreserved in liquid nitrogen and thawed later in a water bath at 37 degrees C. A purity of at least 90% was achieved for sorted or isolated CD4+, CD8+ and CD8+ TEMRA cells. Sequences MDHEN (CDR1) and SYDVKM (CDR2) are obtained from the germline V gene. Reading from cysteine to phenylalanine, the CDR3 counts 15 amino acids. The read is trimmed to its CDR3 DNA, 45 bases read in frame from base 1. The V and J ends are trimmed by 1 base and 2 bases, leaving 8 bases between them.

Sequencing input: CD8+ T cells from PBMCs. The receptor chain draws on TRBV28 and TRBJ1-4, with a tentative D gene TRBD1 over 5 matching bases. The clonotype was recovered from a human donor in good health. The DNA reads TGTGCCAGCAGTTTATTATCAGGGACTAATGAAAAACTGTTTTTT. It is translated as CASSLLSGTNEKLFF.